These T cell receptor beta chains were read from a single sample in a study of response to subunit inactivated influenza vaccine. TCRdb itself ran the RT-PCR reads through MiXCR, one entry per CDR3 protein. The sample yields hundreds of thousands of distinct CDR3 sequences, 15% to 19% seen once. Specimen: PBMCs from blood, collected 11 to 12 days after vaccination. The receptors shown here come from a man aged 50-59 years who received an inactivated influenza vaccine. Both conserved end residues are part of each CDR3. The order of the fields is J gene, CDR3 length, clone size, D gene, V gene, CDR3 DNA, CDR3 protein. The D gene is left open where the match is weak. Rows give clone size only sometimes, using once, few, many, or a class for an expanded clone.

TRBJ2-1 15 many TRBD2 TRBV7-2 TGTGCCAGCAGCTTAGTTGGACTAGCGGGCACCAAGCAGTTCTTC CASSLVGLAGTKQFF
TRBJ2-4 16 NA TRBD2 TRBV9 TGTGCCAGCAGCCCTCTAGCGGGCTTAGCCAAAAACATTCAGTACTTC CASSPLAGLAKNIQYF
TRBJ2-3 12 many NA TRBV11-2 TGTGCCAGCAGCGGGTTCGCAGATACGCAGTATTTT CASSGFADTQYF
TRBJ1-6 12 NA NA TRBV7-2 TGTGCCAGCAGCTTAATGAGGCAACCCCTCCACTTT CASSLMRQPLHF
TRBJ1-6 15 few TRBD1 TRBV3-1 TGTGCCAGCAGTAATACACCGGGACAGGGTTCACCCCTCCACTTT CASSNTPGQGSPLHF
TRBJ2-1 15 few NA TRBV2 TGTGCCAGCAGGGATCCCGGGATCAACTACAATGAGCAGTTCTTC CASRDPGINYNEQFF
TRBJ2-1 16 many NA TRBV11-2 TGTGCCAGCAGCCGCGTGCGGGGAGAAACATACAATGAGCAGTTCTTC CASSRVRGETYNEQFF
TRBJ2-7 16 many TRBD2 TRBV4-3 TGCGCCAGCAGCCAGAACCGGGACGGCGGACTAGGAGAGCAGTACTTC CASSQNRDGGLGEQYF
TRBJ2-2 15 NA TRBD2 TRBV5-1 TGCGCCAGCATGCCTAGCGGGGGGAACACCGGGGAGCTGTTTTTT CASMPSGGNTGELFF
TRBJ2-3 15 NA NA TRBV7-3 TGTGCCAGCAGCTTCCTAGGGGGGGAGGGAGGTACGCAGTATTTT CASSFLGGEGGTQYF
TRBJ1-1 12 NA NA TRBV20-1 TGCAGTGCGCGTACACCGAACACTGAAGCTTTCTTT CSARTPNTEAFF
TRBJ2-7 16 few TRBD2 TRBV27 TGTGCCAGCAGCCCTATAGCGGGGAGTTCCCCCTACGAGCAGTACTTC CASSPIAGSSPYEQYF
TRBJ1-5 15 few TRBD1 TRBV4-1 TGCGCCAGCAGCCAAGGGGGACAGAGCAATCAGCCCCAGCATTTT CASSQGGQSNQPQHF
TRBJ2-3 13 NA NA TRBV20-1 TGCAGTGCTATTGATGAGAGCACAGATACGCAGTATTTT CSAIDESTDTQYF
TRBJ1-5 18 few TRBD1 TRBV14 TGTGCCAGCAGACCCAACTCGGACAGGGTGGATAGCAATCAGCCCCAGCATTTT CASRPNSDRVDSNQPQHF
TRBJ1-1 15 few NA TRBV7-8 TGTGCCAGCAGCTTACATGACAGGCCGAACACTGAAGCTTTCTTT CASSLHDRPNTEAFF
TRBJ2-3 16 NA TRBD2 TRBV3-1 TGTGCCAGCAGCCAGAATAGCGGGAGGGACGCAGATACGCAGTATTTT CASSQNSGRDADTQYF
TRBJ2-3 15 NA NA TRBV20-1 TGCAGTGCCCCGGATCCGGGGCTAGTTGCAGATACGCAGTATTTT CSAPDPGLVADTQYF
TRBJ2-3 16 few TRBD1 TRBV20-1 TGCAGTGCTACCCCCGAGGACAGGGGGCCGGCAGATACGCAGTATTTT CSATPEDRGPADTQYF
TRBJ1-2 14 many NA TRBV4-2 TGTGCCAGCAGCCAAGCAAGGGAGGCCTATGGCTACACCTTC CASSQAREAYGYTF
TRBJ1-1 14 NA TRBD1 TRBV12-3/TRBV12-4 TGTGCCAGCAGTCGGGGACAGGCTGGGACTGAAGCTTTCTTT CASSRGQAGTEAFF
TRBJ2-1 15 few TRBD1 TRBV7-2 TGTGCCAGCACCGATGACAGGGGTACCTACAATGAGCAGTTCTTC CASTDDRGTYNEQFF
TRBJ2-5 14 NA NA TRBV5-1 TGCGCCAGCAGCTTGGACAGTGGGACAGAGACCCAGTACTTC CASSLDSGTETQYF
TRBJ1-6 16 NA NA TRBV5-4 TGTGCCAGCAGCTTGGAGGGACGAGTAATTAATTCACCCCTCCACTTT CASSLEGRVINSPLHF
TRBJ1-1 14 NA NA TRBV6-1 TGTGCCAGCTACCCTGGCAGCTTGAACACTGAAGCTTTCTTT CASYPGSLNTEAFF
TRBJ1-4 14 NA NA TRBV15 TGTGCCACCAGCAGAGATCCCACGACTGAAAAACTGTTTTTT CATSRDPTTEKLFF
TRBJ2-2 15 few NA TRBV4-1 TGCGCCAGCAGCCAATGGGCTGAAGGAACCGGGGAGCTGTTTTTT CASSQWAEGTGELFF
TRBJ2-7 13 NA TRBD1 TRBV4-1 TGCGCCAGCGGCCGGGACAGGGGCCACGAGCAGTACTTC CASGRDRGHEQYF
TRBJ2-7 12 NA NA TRBV28 TGTGCCAGCAGTTTATTCTCGGGAGAGCAGTACTTC CASSLFSGEQYF
TRBJ2-2 14 few NA TRBV5-1 TGCGCCAGCAGCTTGCGCAGGGACGCCGGGGAGCTGTTTTTT CASSLRRDAGELFF
TRBJ1-1 15 NA NA TRBV3-1 TGTGCCAGCAGCCAAGAACGGAACCGAGGGACTGAAGCTTTCTTT CASSQERNRGTEAFF
TRBJ1-5 13 few NA TRBV5-8 TGTGCCAGCAGCTTGGAGGGTCTCCAGCCCCAGCATTTT CASSLEGLQPQHF
TRBJ2-7 13 NA NA TRBV18 TGTGCCAGCTCACCATCAAGGGTCCTGGAGCAGTACTTC CASSPSRVLEQYF
TRBJ2-5 16 NA TRBD1 TRBV29-1 TGCAGCGTTTCCGGGACAGGACAACCACTAGCACGGTCCCAGTACTTC CSVSGTGQPLARSQYF
TRBJ2-7 12 many NA TRBV3-1 TGTGCCAGCAGCCAAGGATCCTACGAGCAGTACTTC CASSQGSYEQYF
TRBJ2-1 14 NA NA TRBV7-2 TGTGCCAGCAGCTTACGTCCGGGTTTGAATGAGCAGTTCTTC CASSLRPGLNEQFF
TRBJ2-3 12 NA NA TRBV11-2 TGTGCCAGCACCCCAGGAGGAGATACGCAGTATTTT CASTPGGDTQYF
TRBJ1-5 14 many TRBD1 TRBV10-3 TGTGCCAGCTGGGACAGGGGGAGTAATCAGCCCCAGCATTTT CASWDRGSNQPQHF
TRBJ2-1 18 few TRBD2 TRBV28 TGTGCCAGCAGCCCTGGTTGGCGGGAGGGCTCTCCTGGCAATGAGCAGTTCTTC CASSPGWREGSPGNEQFF
TRBJ1-2 13 few NA TRBV6-6 TGTGCCAGCAGTTACAGGGCAGGATCTGGCTACACCTTC CASSYRAGSGYTF
TRBJ2-5 13 few TRBD2 TRBV28 TGTGCCAGCAGGGGGAGGGCCCAAGAGACCCAGTACTTC CASRGRAQETQYF
TRBJ2-7 12 NA NA TRBV12-3/TRBV12-4 TGTGCCAGCAGTACTGGGACCTTGGAGCAGTACTTC CASSTGTLEQYF
TRBJ2-1 18 few TRBD2 TRBV7-8 TGTGCCAGCAGACAAGGACTAGCGGGAGATTACCCCTACAATGAGCAGTTCTTC CASRQGLAGDYPYNEQFF
TRBJ2-7 19 few TRBD2 TRBV13 TGTGCCAGCAGCCATACGGGACTAGCGGGAGCCGGGGTAGACTACGAGCAGTACTTC CASSHTGLAGAGVDYEQYF
TRBJ1-6 15 few TRBD1 TRBV3-1 TGTGCCAGCAGCCCTTCCGGGACAGGGAATTCACCCCTCCACTTT CASSPSGTGNSPLHF
TRBJ1-6 14 few NA TRBV20-1 TGCAGTGCTAGTCGAGGGAACTATAATTCACCCCTCCACTTT CSASRGNYNSPLHF
TRBJ1-3 15 NA NA TRBV6-1 TGTGCCAGCAGTCCACCCAGGGGAGGTGGAAACACCATATATTTT CASSPPRGGGNTIYF